This entry features one TCR beta chain sequence. In the original processing: It was from reference gene primer amplification that nucleated cell counts were estimated. Here immunoSEQ multiplex PCR was the method, and the copy in TCRdb shows in-frame clones only, minus some. V, J and clone size are those of that table, while D and trimming were read from the DNA. In the table there are about 45,000 clones, 70% to 90% of which are singletons. Trimming took off 2 bases at V and 0 bases at J, with 13 bases between the two ends. CDR1 and CDR2 from the germline V gene are MNHEY and SVGEGT. The CDR3 extends over 16 amino acids. The data were taken from a study of blood T cell repertoires in COVID-19. Study information: T cells, B-cell-depleted T cells, or PBMCs provided the cDNA or gDNA that served as material.

The sequenced sample was peripheral blood. This receptor was taken from a woman older than 75 with acute or convalescent COVID-19. This chain connects TRBV6-2 or TRBV6-3 to TRBJ2-5; D is possibly TRBD2 (5 bases). CDR3 sequence: CASSYRPSGDQETQYF. The CDR3, as DNA: TGTGCCAGCAGTTACCGCCCCAGCGGCGACCAAGAGACCCAGTACTTC.